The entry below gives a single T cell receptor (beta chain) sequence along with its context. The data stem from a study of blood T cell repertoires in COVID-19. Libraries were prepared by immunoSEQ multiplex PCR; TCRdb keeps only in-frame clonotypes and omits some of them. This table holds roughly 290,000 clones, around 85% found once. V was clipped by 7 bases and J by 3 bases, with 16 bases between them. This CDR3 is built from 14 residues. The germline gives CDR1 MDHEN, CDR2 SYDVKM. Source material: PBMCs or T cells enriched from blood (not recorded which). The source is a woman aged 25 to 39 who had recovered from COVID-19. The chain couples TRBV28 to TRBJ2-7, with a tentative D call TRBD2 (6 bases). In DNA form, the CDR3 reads TGTGCCAGCACTACCGGGACTGGTATCTACGAGCAGTACTTC. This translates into CASTTGTGIYEQYF.